These T cell receptor beta chains were read from a single sample in a study of post-analysis software for immune sequencing data. TCRdb reprocessed the PCR reads with MiXCR, giving one entry per CDR3 protein. The table has roughly 570,000 distinct CDR3 sequences, approximately 31% seen once. The sequencing input was blood. These receptor sequences come from a girl aged 2-17 years with multiple sclerosis. Both conserved end residues are part of each CDR3. Each record gives: clone size, V gene, CDR3 protein. The size field is filled for only some rows; it gives once, few, many or a size class.

few TRBV20-1 CSARTGVETQYF
few TRBV7-9 CASSPPGLPNTGELFF
. TRBV5-1 CASSPGSAVYEQYF
. TRBV4-1 CASSQWDSTDTQYF
few TRBV29-1 CSVEGGTYNEQFF
. TRBV25-1 CASSGVEWGRVPLVYEQYF
. TRBV6-2/TRBV6-3 CASSYSPGTPYYGYTF
many TRBV10-2 CASLAGSQETQYF
. TRBV29-1 CSAESRSSYNEQCF
few TRBV7-2 CASRHDRGQSETQYF
. TRBV6-5 CASSWPGVYEQYF
. TRBV18 CASSPRTSQGPRNIQYF
. TRBV15 CATSRGGQEAHGYTF
few TRBV9 CASSALTGLGNIQYF
few TRBV9 CASSVGQAGVDGNEQFF
. TRBV6-1 CASSGGLAGADTYNEQFF
. TRBV10-1 CASKGVGTFLAGVNYNEQFF
. TRBV28 CASSLLGFMGGYTF
. TRBV5-1 CASSLDGSGVAGELFF
few TRBV5-1 CASSLRGENEKLFF
. TRBV9 CASGPSGGSYNEQFF
many TRBV7-2 CASSPQGSEKLFF
. TRBV2 CASRIPSGTGNSPLHF
few TRBV5-1 CASSLDDRSGGYTF
. TRBV10-3 CAINGGDTEAFF
once TRBV20-1 CSARVGGGGYTF
. TRBV4-1 CASSRGGQGVSNYGYTF
. TRBV21-1 CASSGTSGGREQYF
. TRBV7-6 CASSLAGRGGLNEQFF
few TRBV10-3 CAISESTRQGAGNVLTF
few TRBV7-8 CASSLSPGGETQYF
few TRBV20-1 CSASDRVMIPYNEQFF
few TRBV20-1 CSARDEETQYF
. TRBV20-1 CSAPTGSNYGYTF
few TRBV5-1 CASSLEGNGNYGYTF
. TRBV14 CASSLRDRGLWGYTF
. TRBV4-1 CASSHLGMASNEQFF
. TRBV12-3/TRBV12-4 CASSQGAGGNQPQHF
. TRBV18 CASSLGTSGAWDTQYF
few TRBV20-1 CSAAIASDTQYF
few TRBV3-1 CASSQDAGAGGHNEQFF
. TRBV2 CASSEDRDQPQHF
. TRBV12-3/TRBV12-4 CASSFWTGANVLTF
. TRBV12-3/TRBV12-4 CASSLRTGGSYNEQYF
few TRBV28 CASSLMGQPSSSYNSPLHF
few TRBV6-5 CARFGDRASYNEQFF
. TRBV20-1 CSATTSGSNNEQFF
once TRBV21-1 CASSKERKGGAWEQYF
few TRBV5-1 CASSFRVGTEAFF
. TRBV7-9 CASSLGDWDSNEQFF
. TRBV5-5 CVSSSGGTNTGERFF
once TRBV7-9 CASSLPGGQGAFF
. TRBV7-8 CAGSLDQRGAYNEQYF
. TRBV13 CASSSASGGRTDVQYF
. TRBV12-3/TRBV12-4 CASSFNGREAFF
few TRBV5-6 CASSLIRWGQTYGYTF
. TRBV10-3 CAISDDERDTQYF
few TRBV5-1 CASSLGQRNEAFF
. TRBV4-1 CASSQEQGAAAGYTF